This T cell receptor beta chain was documented in a study of T cell clusters in autoimmune cytopenias. TRB was amplified by touch-down multiplex PCR, primer pools A and B combined. TCRdb re-analyzed the multiplex PCR reads; it lists each CDR3 protein once, without DNA. This sample's table reports about 2,700 distinct CDR3 sequences. Roughly 40,000 genome equivalents of blood DNA were amplified for TRB. CDR1 and CDR2 from the germline V gene are LNHNV and YYDKDF (reference sequence). This CDR3 has 14 residues. This sample was also put to use in a study of T cell repertoires in aging, cancer and after chemotherapy. That paper adds: Median generation probability rose over the chemotherapy interval in each cancer cohort, suggesting rebound thymic output.

The source material was peripheral blood. This sequence originates from a human donor with an autoimmune cytopenia or autoimmune hepatitis (not recorded which). The chain is built from TRBV15 and TRBJ1-6; TCRdb designates TRBD1, a call that cannot be tested without DNA. The CDR3 is CATSRTTNNSPLHF.